A selection of T cell receptor beta chains follows, all from one sample in a study of cytomegalovirus exposure and HLA in healthy donors. Method: immunoSEQ multiplex PCR; TCRdb's copy keeps in-frame clones and lacks some. The table includes some 260,000 clones, about nine tenths detected once. Sequenced: PBMCs. The source of these receptors is a woman aged 30 to 39 in good health and CMV-seronegative. The CDR3 runs from the conserved cysteine through the conserved F or W. A D gene is named only where the DNA matches it firmly. Some rows have no size entry. The others give once, few or many, or a class for an expanded clone.

TRBV27	NA	TRBJ2-7	TRBD2	CASSPGGGAYEQYF	TGTGCCAGCAGCCCCGGGGGGGGTGCCTACGAGCAGTACTTC
TRBV6-6	NA	TRBJ1-5	NA	CASSLGQNQPQHF	TGTGCCAGCAGTCTCGGACAGAATCAGCCCCAGCATTTT
TRBV30	NA	TRBJ1-5	NA	CAWGGTTSNQPQHF	TGTGCCTGGGGCGGGACAACTAGCAATCAGCCCCAGCATTTT
TRBV10-3	NA	TRBJ2-5	NA	CAISRAGEAQETQYF	TGTGCCATCAGTCGAGCGGGTGAAGCCCAAGAGACCCAGTACTTC
TRBV5-6	NA	TRBJ2-2	NA	CASSLEAWTTNTGELFF	TGTGCCAGCAGCTTGGAGGCCTGGACTACCAACACCGGGGAGCTGTTTTTT
TRBV7-9	NA	TRBJ2-7	NA	CASSPGLYEQYF	TGTGCCAGCAGCCCGGGACTGTACGAGCAGTACTTC
TRBV6-1	NA	TRBJ2-5	TRBD2	CASSQTSGSFETQYF	TGTGCCAGCAGTCAGACTAGCGGGAGCTTTGAGACCCAGTACTTC
TRBV6-1	NA	TRBJ1-5	NA	CASSAVGGPGQPQHF	TGTGCCAGCAGTGCCGTTGGGGGGCCGGGACAGCCCCAGCATTTT
TRBV20-1	once	TRBJ2-1	NA	CSARAGSEQFF	TGCAGTGCTAGAGCCGGGAGTGAGCAGTTCTTC
TRBV30	NA	TRBJ2-7	NA	CAWSVGGSSYEQYF	TGTGCCTGGAGTGTAGGAGGGAGCTCCTACGAGCAGTACTTC
TRBV6-5	NA	TRBJ1-1	NA	CASSYSGGRDTEAFF	TGTGCCAGCAGTTACTCGGGAGGGAGGGACACTGAAGCTTTCTTT
TRBV29-1	NA	TRBJ2-7	NA	CSVVLRPPEQYF	TGCAGCGTTGTCCTCAGGCCGCCCGAGCAGTACTTC
TRBV13	few	TRBJ2-3	TRBD2	CASSSPTGLALGDTQYF	TGTGCCAGCAGCTCCCCGACGGGACTAGCGTTGGGAGATACGCAGTATTTT
TRBV4-3	once	TRBJ2-1	NA	CASSQDRGSYNEQFF	TGCGCCAGCAGCCAAGATCGGGGCTCCTACAATGAGCAGTTCTTC
TRBV25-1	NA	TRBJ2-5	NA	CASSDHGAGETQYF	TGTGCCAGCAGTGATCATGGGGCAGGTGAGACCCAGTACTTC
TRBV7-3	NA	TRBJ1-3	NA	CASSLSPGGGNTIYF	TGTGCCAGCAGCTTAAGCCCGGGTGGTGGAAACACCATATATTTT
TRBV6-1	NA	TRBJ2-7	NA	CASSEAREYEQYF	TGTGCCAGCAGTGAAGCGCGTGAGTACGAGCAGTACTTC
TRBV30	NA	TRBJ2-7	NA	CAWSFGGSYEQYF	TGTGCCTGGAGTTTTGGTGGCTCCTACGAGCAGTACTTC
TRBV25-1	NA	TRBJ1-2	TRBD1	CASSERTGPTTF	TGTGCCAGCAGTGAACGGACAGGACCAACCACCTTC
TRBV18	NA	TRBJ1-5	TRBD1	CASSPGQGRQPQHF	TGTGCCAGCTCACCAGGACAGGGAAGACAGCCCCAGCATTTT
TRBV6-1	once	TRBJ2-1	NA	CASSGGTRNNEQFF	TGTGCCAGCAGTGGGGGAACACGGAACAATGAGCAGTTCTTC
TRBV7-2	few	TRBJ2-5	NA	CASSLDGLPSPQETQYF	TGTGCCAGCAGCTTAGACGGGCTTCCTAGCCCCCAAGAGACCCAGTACTTC
TRBV14	once	TRBJ2-3	NA	CASSRLGSTDTQYF	TGTGCCAGCAGCCGGCTGGGGAGCACAGATACGCAGTATTTT
TRBV7-6	NA	TRBJ2-3	NA	CASSSPQGPVADTQYF	TGTGCCAGCAGCTCGCCCCAGGGGCCGGTGGCAGATACGCAGTATTTT
TRBV28	NA	TRBJ2-5	TRBD2	CASRWSGRGETQYF	TGTGCCAGCAGGTGGAGCGGGAGAGGAGAGACCCAGTACTTC
TRBV19	NA	TRBJ1-5	NA	CASETSTRGSQPQHF	TGTGCCAGTGAAACCTCCACCAGGGGAAGTCAGCCCCAGCATTTT
TRBV4-1	NA	TRBJ2-7	TRBD1	CASSQDLSTGNREQYF	TGCGCCAGCAGCCAAGATCTTTCGACAGGGAACCGCGAGCAGTACTTC
TRBV28	NA	TRBJ2-1	NA	CASSFGDISYNEQFF	TGTGCCAGCAGTTTTGGGGATATCTCCTACAATGAGCAGTTCTTC
TRBV6-1	NA	TRBJ2-7	TRBD2	CASSDWRESYEQYF	TGTGCCAGCAGTGATTGGCGGGAGTCTTACGAGCAGTACTTC
TRBV15	NA	TRBJ2-7	NA	CATRAGDSYEQYF	TGTGCCACCAGGGCAGGCGACTCCTACGAGCAGTACTTC
TRBV5-1	NA	TRBJ2-7	NA	CASSGTYSYEQYF	TGCGCCAGCTCCGGGACATACTCCTACGAGCAGTACTTC
TRBV6-4	NA	TRBJ2-7	TRBD2	CASSTFSGRAVYEQYF	TGTGCCAGCAGTACTTTTAGCGGGAGGGCGGTCTACGAGCAGTACTTC
TRBV2	NA	TRBJ2-7	NA	CASSPRGGSYEQYF	TGTGCCAGCAGTCCCAGGGGAGGCTCCTACGAGCAGTACTTC
TRBV7-2	NA	TRBJ1-1	TRBD1	CASSLTGPNTEAFF	TGTGCCAGCAGCTTGACAGGGCCGAACACTGAAGCTTTCTTT
TRBV7-9	NA	TRBJ2-3	TRBD2	CASSGGTSGPSTDTQYF	TGTGCCAGCAGCGGGGGGACTAGCGGTCCAAGCACAGATACGCAGTATTTT
TRBV21-1	NA	TRBJ1-5	NA	CASSKKVTQPQHF	TGTGCCAGCAGCAAAAAGGTAACCCAGCCCCAGCATTTT
TRBV7-8	NA	TRBJ2-3	NA	CASSLRDTQYF	TGTGCCAGCAGCTTGAGAGATACGCAGTATTTT
TRBV2	NA	TRBJ2-7	NA	CASSPPRDYEQYF	TGTGCCAGCAGTCCCCCCAGGGACTACGAGCAGTACTTC
TRBV6-5	NA	TRBJ1-5	NA	CASTTGPGQPQHF	TGTGCCAGCACCACAGGGCCTGGCCAGCCCCAGCATTTT
TRBV21-1	NA	TRBJ2-1	NA	CASSKGTSGRATNEQFF	TGTGCCAGCAGCAAAGGGACTAGCGGGAGGGCCACGAATGAGCAGTTCTTC
TRBV4-3	NA	TRBJ2-7	NA	CASSQGAGTLSYEQYF	TGCGCCAGCAGCCAAGGGGCTGGGACTCTCTCCTACGAGCAGTACTTC
TRBV19	many	TRBJ1-2	NA	CASSQMSYGYTF	TGTGCCAGTAGTCAAATGAGCTATGGCTACACCTTC
TRBV7-9	NA	TRBJ1-1	TRBD1	CASSPGTGWPGAEAFF	TGTGCCAGCAGCCCGGGGACAGGGTGGCCGGGAGCTGAAGCTTTCTTT
TRBV5-1	NA	TRBJ2-3	TRBD2	CASSGGLASDTQYF	TGCGCCAGCAGCGGCGGACTAGCGTCAGATACGCAGTATTTT
TRBV28	NA	TRBJ2-7	NA	CARRGNPDYEQYF	TGTGCCAGAAGAGGGAATCCCGACTACGAGCAGTACTTC
TRBV27	NA	TRBJ2-7	NA	CASSLTGKGSYEQYF	TGTGCCAGCAGCCTTACGGGGAAAGGCTCCTACGAGCAGTACTTC
TRBV29-1	NA	TRBJ2-3	NA	CSVVQGTDTQYF	TGCAGCGTTGTACAGGGCACAGATACGCAGTATTTT
TRBV5-1	NA	TRBJ2-5	TRBD2	CASRSGIGRETQYF	TGCGCCAGCCGAAGCGGGATAGGGCGAGAGACCCAGTACTTC
TRBV9	NA	TRBJ1-2	NA	CASSESLASNYGYTF	TGTGCCAGCAGTGAATCACTCGCCTCTAACTATGGCTACACCTTC
TRBV5-1	NA	TRBJ2-1	NA	CASSLGGQGTGEFF	TGCGCCAGCAGCTTGGGAGGCCAGGGGACTGGGGAGTTCTTC
TRBV14	NA	TRBJ2-2	TRBD2	CASSKGLAGGIGELFF	TGTGCCAGCAGCAAAGGGCTAGCGGGAGGCATCGGGGAGCTGTTTTTT
TRBV27	NA	TRBJ2-5	TRBD2	CASSLGPFGGRVETQYF	TGTGCCAGCAGTTTAGGACCTTTCGGCGGGAGAGTGGAGACCCAGTACTTC
TRBV9	NA	TRBJ2-3	TRBD2	CASSVVAGSTDTQYF	TGTGCCAGCAGCGTGGTAGCGGGCAGCACAGATACGCAGTATTTT
TRBV27	NA	TRBJ1-1	TRBD1	CASTPQGAGTEAFF	TGTGCCAGCACTCCTCAGGGGGCCGGCACTGAAGCTTTCTTT
TRBV29-1	NA	TRBJ2-7	NA	CSAGEVFRQGYEQYF	TGCAGCGCGGGGGAGGTTTTCAGACAGGGCTACGAGCAGTACTTC